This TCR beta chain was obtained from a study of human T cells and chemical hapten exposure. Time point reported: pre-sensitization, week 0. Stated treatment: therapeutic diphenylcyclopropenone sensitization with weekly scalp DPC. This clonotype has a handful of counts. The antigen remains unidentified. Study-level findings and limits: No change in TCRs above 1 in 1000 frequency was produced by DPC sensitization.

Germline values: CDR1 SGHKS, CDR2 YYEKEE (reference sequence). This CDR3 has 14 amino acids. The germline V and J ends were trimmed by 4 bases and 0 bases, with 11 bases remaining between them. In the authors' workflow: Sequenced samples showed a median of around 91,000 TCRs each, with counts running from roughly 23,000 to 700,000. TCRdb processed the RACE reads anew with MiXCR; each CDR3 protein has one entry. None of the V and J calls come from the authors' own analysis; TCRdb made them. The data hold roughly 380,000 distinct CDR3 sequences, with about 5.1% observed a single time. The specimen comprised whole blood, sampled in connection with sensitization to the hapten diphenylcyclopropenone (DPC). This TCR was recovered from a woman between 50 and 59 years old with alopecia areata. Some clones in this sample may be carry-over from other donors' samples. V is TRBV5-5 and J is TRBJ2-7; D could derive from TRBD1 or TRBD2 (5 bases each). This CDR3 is CASSPEGTSYEQYF. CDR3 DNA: TGTGCCAGCAGCCCAGAGGGGACCTCCTACGAGCAGTACTTC.